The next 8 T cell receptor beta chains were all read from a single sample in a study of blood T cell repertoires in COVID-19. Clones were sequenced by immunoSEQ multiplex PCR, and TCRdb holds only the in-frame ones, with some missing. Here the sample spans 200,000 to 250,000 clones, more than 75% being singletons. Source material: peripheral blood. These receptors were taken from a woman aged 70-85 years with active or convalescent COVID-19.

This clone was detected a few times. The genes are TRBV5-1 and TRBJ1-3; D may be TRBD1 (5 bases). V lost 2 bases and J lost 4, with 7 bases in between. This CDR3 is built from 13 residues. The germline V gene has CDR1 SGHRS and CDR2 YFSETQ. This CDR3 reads CASSLRTGNTIYF. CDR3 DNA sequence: TGCGCCAGCAGCTTAAGGACAGGAAACACCATATATTTT.

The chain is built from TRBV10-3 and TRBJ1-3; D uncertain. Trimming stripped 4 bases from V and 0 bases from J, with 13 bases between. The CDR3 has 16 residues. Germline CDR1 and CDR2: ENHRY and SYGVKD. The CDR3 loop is CAISGRDASSGNTIYF. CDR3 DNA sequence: TGTGCCATCAGTGGCCGTGATGCCAGCTCTGGAAACACCATATATTTT.

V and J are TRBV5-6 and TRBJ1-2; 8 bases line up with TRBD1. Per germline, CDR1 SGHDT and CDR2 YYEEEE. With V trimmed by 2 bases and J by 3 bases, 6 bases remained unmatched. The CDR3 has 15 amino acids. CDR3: CASSFRQGWDYGYTF. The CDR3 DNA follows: TGTGCCAGCAGCTTCAGACAGGGGTGGGACTATGGCTACACCTTC.

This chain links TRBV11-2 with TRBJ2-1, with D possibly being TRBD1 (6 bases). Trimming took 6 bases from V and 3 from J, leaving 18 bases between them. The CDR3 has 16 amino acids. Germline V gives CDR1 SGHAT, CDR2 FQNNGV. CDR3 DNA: TGTGCCAGCAGATATGATTGGGGGCGGAACTACAATGAGCAGTTCTTC. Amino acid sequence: CASRYDWGRNYNEQFF.

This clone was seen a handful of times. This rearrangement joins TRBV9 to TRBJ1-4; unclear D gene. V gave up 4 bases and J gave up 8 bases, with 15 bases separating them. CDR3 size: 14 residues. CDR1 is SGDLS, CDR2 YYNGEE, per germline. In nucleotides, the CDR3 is TGTGCCAGCAGCCCCGGAGGGTATGGGGAAAAACTGTTTTTT. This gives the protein CASSPGGYGEKLFF.

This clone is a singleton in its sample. This chain's CDR3 is CASSLLRTDTQYF. The CDR3, as DNA: TGTGCCAGCAGCTTACTACGCACAGATACGCAGTATTTT. This chain links TRBV13 with TRBJ2-3; unclear D gene. The CDR3 runs 13 residues. The germline V and J ends were trimmed by 2 bases and 1 base, with 4 bases remaining between them. In germline, CDR1 is PRHDT, CDR2 FYEKMQ (reference sequence).

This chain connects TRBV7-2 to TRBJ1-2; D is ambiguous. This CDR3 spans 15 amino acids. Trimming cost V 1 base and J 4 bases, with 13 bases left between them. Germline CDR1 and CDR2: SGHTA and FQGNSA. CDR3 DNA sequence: TGTGCCAGCAGCTTAGGGCCGGGTCCCGGCTATGGCTACACCTTC. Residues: CASSLGPGPGYGYTF.

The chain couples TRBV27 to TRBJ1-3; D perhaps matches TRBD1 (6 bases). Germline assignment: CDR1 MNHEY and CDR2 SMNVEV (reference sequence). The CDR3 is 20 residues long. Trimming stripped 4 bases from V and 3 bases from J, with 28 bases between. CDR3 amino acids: CASSSTSIPHDRRIGNTIYF. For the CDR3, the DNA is TGTGCCAGCAGTTCAACCTCAATTCCTCACGACAGGCGAATTGGAAACACCATATATTTT.